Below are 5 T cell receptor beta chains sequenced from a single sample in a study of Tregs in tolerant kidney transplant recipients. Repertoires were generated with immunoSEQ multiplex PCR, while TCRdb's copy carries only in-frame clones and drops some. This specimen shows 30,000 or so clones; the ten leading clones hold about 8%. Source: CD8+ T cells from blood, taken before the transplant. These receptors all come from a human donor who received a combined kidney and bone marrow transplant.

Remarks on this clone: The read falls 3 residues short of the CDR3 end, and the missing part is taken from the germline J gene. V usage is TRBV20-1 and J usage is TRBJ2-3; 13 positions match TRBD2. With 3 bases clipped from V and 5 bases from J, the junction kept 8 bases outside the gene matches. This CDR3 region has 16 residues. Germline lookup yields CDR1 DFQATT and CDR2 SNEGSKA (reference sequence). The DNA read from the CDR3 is TGCAGTGCTAGTAATAGACTAGCGGGAGGCGGAGATACG. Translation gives CSASNRLAGGGDT. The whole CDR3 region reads CSASNRLAGGGDTQYF.

CDR3 bases read: TGTGCCAGCTCACCACGATGGGGCGAGAAAGTTGGCGAG. Translated: CASSPRWGEKVGE. From start to end, the CDR3 is CASSPRWGEKVGEQYF. The chain couples TRBV18 to TRBJ2-7; D possibly corresponds to TRBD1 (5 bases). The read terminates 3 residues before the CDR3 end, so the remaining end is supplied by the germline J gene. V was shortened by 1 base and J by 6 bases, with 19 bases between the two germline ends. This CDR3 contains 16 residues. Germline V gene data show CDR1 as KGHSH and CDR2 as LQKENI.

CDR3 amino acids: CSARDYREDTEAFF. The covered CDR3 bases are TGCAGTGCTAGAGATTACAGGGAGGACACTGAA. This chain joins TRBV20-1 and TRBJ1-1, with D maybe TRBD1 (6 bases). The read is 3 residues too short to cover the CDR3 end, so that end is filled in from the germline J gene. The CDR3 loop spans 14 amino acids. Deletions cut 0 bases from V and 3 bases from J, with 11 bases between. Germline V gives CDR1 DFQATT, CDR2 SNEGSKA (reference sequence).

CDR3 protein: CASSYQRASPYNSPLHF. The sequenced part of the CDR3 DNA is TGTGCCAGCAGTTACCAGAGGGCATCCCCCTATAATTCACCC. The J gene is TRBJ1-6, the V gene TRBV2; D not resolved. The CDR3 extends 3 residues past the end of the read, so its final part is completed from the germline J gene. The CDR3 is 17 amino acids. Trimming removed 5 bases at V and 2 bases at J, with 16 bases between. CDR1 is SNHLY and CDR2 is FYNNEI in the germline V gene. Supplemented by reference TRBV2 and TRBJ1-6, the full variable domain reads EPEVTQTPSHQVTQMGQEVILRCVPISNHLYFYWYRQILGQKVEFLVSFYNNEISEKSEIFDDQFSVERPDGSNFTLKIRSTKLEDSAMYFCASSYQRASPYNSPLHFGNGTRLTVT.

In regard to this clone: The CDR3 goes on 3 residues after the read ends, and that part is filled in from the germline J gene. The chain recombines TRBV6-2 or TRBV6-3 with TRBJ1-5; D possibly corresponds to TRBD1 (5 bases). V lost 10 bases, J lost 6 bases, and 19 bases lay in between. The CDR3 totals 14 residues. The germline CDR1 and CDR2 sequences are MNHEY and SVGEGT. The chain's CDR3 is CAIAPGGAGQPQHF. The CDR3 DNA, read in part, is TGTGCCATCGCCCCGGGCGGGGCGGGTCAGCCC.